The 21 T cell receptor beta chains below were found in one sample sequenced in a study of T-cell reconstitution after alpha-beta-depleted transplantation in children. Preparation of the TCRbeta library involved a method that used unique molecular identifiers. One entry per CDR3 protein, called by TCRdb with MiXCR from the PCR reads. The sample lists about 240,000 distinct CDR3 sequences; about 26% were seen once. The input for sequencing was PBMCs, taken before TCRalphabeta/CD19-depleted stem cell transplant. The origin of the receptors is a girl aged 2-10 years with Fanconi anemia, due to receive a stem cell transplant.

J is TRBJ2-1 and V is TRBV18; D is possibly TRBD1 (6 bases). V lost 2 bases to trimming and J lost 5 bases, with 7 bases between them. The CDR3 runs to 13 residues. CDR1 is KGHSH and CDR2 is LQKENI in the germline V gene. The CDR3 is CASSPDRNNEQFF. The CDR3 nucleotides are TGTGCCAGCTCACCAGACAGGAACAATGAGCAGTTCTTC. Complete variable domain (other parts from reference TRBV18 and TRBJ2-1): NAGVMQNPRHLVRRRGQEARLRCSPMKGHSHVYWYRQLPEEGLKFMVYLQKENIIDESGMPKERFSAEFPKEGPSILRIQQVVRGDSAAYFCASSPDRNNEQFFGPGTRLTVL.

The V call is TRBV5-1, the J call TRBJ1-1; 7 nucleotides align to TRBD1. CDR1 is SGHRS and CDR2 is YFSETQ in the germline V gene. V lost 0 bases, J lost 3 bases, and 5 bases stayed unmatched. The CDR3 sequence is 15 residues long. The CDR3 DNA reads TGCGCCAGCAGCTTGGCTGCAGGGGGGGACACTGAAGCTTTCTTT. It is translated as CASSLAAGGDTEAFF.

The chain links TRBV7-9 to TRBJ2-7; the D is unclear. V was trimmed by 1 base and J by 7 bases, leaving 8 bases between them. In germline, CDR1 is SEHNR, CDR2 FQNEAQ (reference sequence). The CDR3 length is 12 residues. CDR3 DNA sequence: TGTGCCAGCAGCTTAGATGGCATGGAGCAGTACTTC. It yields the protein CASSLDGMEQYF.

The rearrangement links TRBV20-1 to TRBJ2-3; TRBD2 aligns across 10 bases. The germline CDR1 and CDR2 sequences are DFQATT and SNEGSKA (reference sequence). Trimming removed 3 bases from V and 2 bases from J; junction bases left unmatched: 11. The CDR3 spans 17 residues. For the CDR3, the DNA is TGCAGTGCTAGGGACCCGGCTAGCGGGAGCATCACAGATACGCAGTATTTT. Its protein product is CSARDPASGSITDTQYF.

This clonotype was seen only a few times. This CDR3 is CASSPGSPGQGTDTQYF. The CDR3, as DNA: TGTGCCAGCTCACCAGGTAGCCCGGGACAGGGCACAGATACGCAGTATTTT. V gene TRBV18 combines with J gene TRBJ2-3, with 8 bases lining up with TRBD1. The CDR3 runs 17 residues. The V segment lost 2 bases and the J segment 1 base; nucleotides outside the gene matches: 8. Germline CDR1 and CDR2: KGHSH and LQKENI.

Written as DNA, the CDR3 is TGCAGTGCTAGTCTGCTAGCGGGTTCCTACAATGAGCAGTTCTTC. Translation gives CSASLLAGSYNEQFF. The chain has TRBV20-1 and TRBJ2-1; 8 nucleotides agree with TRBD2. Looked up from germline, CDR1 is DFQATT and CDR2 is SNEGSKA (reference sequence). The CDR3 spans 15 residues. The V and J ends lost 3 bases and 1 base, in that order; junction bases with no gene match: 5.

This clonotype was counted many times. The genes are TRBV29-1 and TRBJ2-1, with D unresolved. Trimming removed 4 bases from V and 4 bases from J, with 11 bases in between. Germline V CDR1 and CDR2: SQVTM, ANQGSEA. The CDR3 has 13 amino acids. CDR3 DNA: TGCAGCGTTGTTCTGTGGGTTTACAATGAGCAGTTCTTC. Its protein product is CSVVLWVYNEQFF.

This clonotype was detected ten times or more. A much larger clone lies a single base off, so this may be a read error. This chain links TRBV6-6 with TRBJ2-2; D gene unclear. V gave up 2 bases and J gave up 2 bases, with 0 bases separating them. The CDR3 is 12 amino acids. Germline V gene lookup returns CDR1 MNHNY and CDR2 SVGAGI (reference sequence). CDR3 nucleotides: TGTGCCAGCAGTTACAACACCGGGGAGCTGTTTTTT. This codes for CASSYNTGELFF.

This clonotype was counted between two and nine times. The chain links TRBV20-1 to TRBJ1-6; maybe TRBD1 (6 bases). This CDR3 has 13 residues. The germline V gene encodes CDR1 DFQATT and CDR2 SNEGSKA (reference sequence). The germline V and J ends were trimmed by 3 bases and 7 bases, with 10 bases remaining between them. CDR3 protein: CSARGTRNSPLHF. In DNA, the CDR3 is TGCAGTGCTAGGGGGACACGAAATTCACCCCTCCACTTT.

In this sample, this clonotype turned up many times. The V call is TRBV6-5, the J call TRBJ2-5; D possibly corresponds to TRBD2 (7 bases). V lost 0 bases to trimming and J lost 4 bases, with 18 bases between them. This CDR3 is built from 17 residues. In germline, CDR1 is MNHEY, CDR2 SVGAGI. This CDR3 reads CASSYSWEGGWGETQYF. In DNA, the CDR3 is TGTGCCAGCAGTTACTCTTGGGAGGGGGGCTGGGGAGAGACCCAGTACTTC.

The rearrangement links TRBV15 to TRBJ2-3; D is unclear. The V and J ends lost 8 bases and 0 bases respectively, with 9 bases between them. In germline, CDR1 is LNHNV, CDR2 YYDKDF (reference sequence). The CDR3 is 13 residues long. The CDR3: CATASPSTDTQYF. The CDR3 coding sequence is TGTGCCACCGCCTCTCCTAGCACAGATACGCAGTATTTT.

This clonotype was counted at least ten times. This chain links TRBV15 with TRBJ2-7; 7 bases are a match to TRBD2. The CDR3 spans 16 residues. Losses at the gene ends were 1 base for V and 1 base for J; bases not matched to a gene: 7. Looked up from germline, CDR1 is LNHNV and CDR2 is YYDKDF (reference sequence). CDR3 protein: CATSRARQGGSYEQYF. The DNA for the CDR3 is TGTGCCACCAGCAGAGCGAGGCAGGGAGGGTCCTACGAGCAGTACTTC.

In this sample, this clonotype turned up a few times. The chain couples TRBV7-2 to TRBJ2-1; D call uncertain. This CDR3 has 16 residues. V lost 2 bases and J 0 bases, leaving 11 bases between the germline ends. CDR1 is SGHTA, CDR2 FQGNSA, per germline. The CDR3 DNA reads as TGTGCCAGCAGCTTAATCCCCAAGAGCTCCTACAATGAGCAGTTCTTC. This sequence encodes CASSLIPKSSYNEQFF.

The rearrangement links TRBV20-1 to TRBJ2-7; no clear D. V was trimmed by 7 bases and J by 2 bases, leaving 12 bases between them. Looked up from germline, CDR1 is DFQATT and CDR2 is SNEGSKA (reference sequence). The CDR3 contains 12 residues. This CDR3 reads CSGNKDAYEQYF. CDR3 DNA: TGCAGTGGTAACAAGGACGCCTACGAGCAGTACTTC.

Many counts were recorded for this clonotype. This chain uses TRBV4-1 with TRBJ2-2; a possible D gene is TRBD1 (6 bases). The CDR3 has 17 residues. The V end lost 0 bases, the J end lost 6 bases, and 17 bases lay between the germline ends. Germline CDR1 MGHRA, CDR2 YSYEKL. The CDR3 nucleotides are TGCGCCAGCAGCCAAGATCTAAGGGGGTTGGACGCCGGGGAGCTGTTTTTT. It yields the protein CASSQDLRGLDAGELFF.

This clonotype has ten or more counts. CDR3 sequence reads: CASSSKREGNEQFF. The CDR3 DNA sequence: TGCGCCAGCAGCTCGAAGCGGGAGGGCAATGAGCAGTTCTTC. The chain combines TRBV5-1 with TRBJ2-1, with 10 positions matching TRBD2. The V gene end was trimmed by 3 bases and the J gene end by 6 bases; junction bases not matched to a gene: 3. The CDR3 length is 14 residues. In germline, CDR1 is SGHRS, CDR2 YFSETQ.

The table lists this clonotype with a count of one. The V and J genes are TRBV6-1 and TRBJ2-1, with D unclear. The CDR3 sequence is 15 residues long. The V gene lost 6 bases and the J gene lost 6 bases, with 18 bases spanning the gap. Germline V gene sequence: CDR1 MNHNS, CDR2 SASEGT. As DNA, the CDR3 is TGTGCCAGCAGCCCGACTCCCCCGGGCCTCAATGAGCAGTTCTTC. As protein: CASSPTPPGLNEQFF.

This clonotype has at least ten counts. The V and J genes are TRBV29-1 and TRBJ2-5; a possible D gene is TRBD2 (5 bases). Between the trimmed V and J ends, which lost 6 bases and 1 base, there was a span of 12 bases. The CDR3 has 13 residues. The germline V gene has CDR1 SQVTM and CDR2 ANQGSEA. The CDR3 here is CSVEARTQETQYF. The CDR3 coding sequence is TGCAGCGTGGAGGCTAGGACCCAAGAGACCCAGTACTTC.

This clonotype was observed a few times. V is TRBV4-1 and J is TRBJ2-1, with 14 bases lining up with TRBD2. Germline-derived CDR1 and CDR2 are MGHRA and YSYEKL. Trimming cost V 5 bases and J 4 bases; bases outside gene matches: 7. This CDR3 is 17 amino acids long. The DNA of the CDR3 is TGCGCCAGCAGCACACGGACTAGCGGGAGGATTTACAATGAGCAGTTCTTC. Encoded protein: CASSTRTSGRIYNEQFF.

The J gene is TRBJ1-2, the V gene TRBV20-1; possible D gene TRBD1, 5 bases. The CDR3 runs to 14 residues. Deletions cut 1 base from V and 7 bases from J, with 16 bases between. Germline values: CDR1 DFQATT, CDR2 SNEGSKA (reference sequence). The CDR3 is CSARGHGKGSGYTF. In DNA, the CDR3 is TGCAGTGCTAGAGGGCACGGGAAGGGGAGTGGCTACACCTTC.

This clonotype was seen a few times. The genes are TRBV20-1 and TRBJ1-2; D is uncertain. The length of the CDR3 is 16 residues. V gave up 0 bases and J gave up 1 base, with 15 bases separating them. Germline-derived CDR1 and CDR2 are DFQATT and SNEGSKA (reference sequence). This CDR3 reads CSARDKDLPFNYGYTF. For the CDR3, the DNA is TGCAGTGCTAGAGATAAAGACCTCCCGTTTAACTATGGCTACACCTTC.